This TCR beta chain was retrieved from a study of T cell clones after liver transplantation. The protocol was immunoSEQ multiplex PCR, while the TCRdb copy is restricted to in-frame clones and leaves out a portion. This sample carries over 50,000 clones, around 84% of them seen once, and the ten largest clones take 7.5% to 10%. V gave up 8 bases and J gave up 8 bases, with 24 bases separating them. The CDR3 has 15 amino acids. Germline V gene sequence: CDR1 MNHNY, CDR2 SVGAGI (reference sequence). The material was CD4+ T cells from blood, obtained before liver transplant. The chain uses TRBV6-6 and TRBJ1-2; perhaps TRBD1 as D (5 bases). The sequence derives from a human donor who received a liver transplant. In DNA form, the CDR3 reads TGTGCCAGCCGAGGACGGGACGAGGTGTTGGGGGGCTACACCTTC. It yields the protein CASRGRDEVLGGYTF.